This TCR beta chain was found in a study of Ad26.COV2.S vaccination and SARS-CoV-2 variants. Study-level results: It was reported that spike-specific CD8+ and CD4+ T cell responses were substantially broad after vaccination.

Deletions cut 1 base from V and 5 bases from J, with 8 bases between. The CDR3 is made up of 13 amino acids. Germline V CDR1 and CDR2: LGHNT, FRNRAP. Of note for this clone: Its antigen is currently unknown.

Treatment here: 15 to 20 received Ad26.COV2.S at low or high dose, single or two shots; roughly five received placebo; per-sample allocation not given. Day 63 after the first injection of vaccine or placebo was the sampling time. Participants' vaccine, an Ad26 vector, delivered Wuhan-strain SARS-CoV-2 spike. Clones were sequenced by immunoSEQ multiplex PCR, and TCRdb holds only the in-frame ones, with some missing. The data show a few hundred thousand clones, with over 75% seen just once and 9% to 15% held by the top ten. The genes are TRBV12-5 and TRBJ1-1, with D possibly TRBD1 on 6 matching bases. The sample here was peripheral blood, taken in a trial of Ad26.COV2.S vaccine versus placebo. This receptor was obtained from a person between 18 and 60 years old who received the Ad26.COV2.S COVID-19 vaccine or a placebo. CDR3 protein: CASGLEGTTEAFF. In DNA form, the CDR3 reads TGTGCTAGTGGTTTGGAAGGGACAACTGAAGCTTTCTTT.